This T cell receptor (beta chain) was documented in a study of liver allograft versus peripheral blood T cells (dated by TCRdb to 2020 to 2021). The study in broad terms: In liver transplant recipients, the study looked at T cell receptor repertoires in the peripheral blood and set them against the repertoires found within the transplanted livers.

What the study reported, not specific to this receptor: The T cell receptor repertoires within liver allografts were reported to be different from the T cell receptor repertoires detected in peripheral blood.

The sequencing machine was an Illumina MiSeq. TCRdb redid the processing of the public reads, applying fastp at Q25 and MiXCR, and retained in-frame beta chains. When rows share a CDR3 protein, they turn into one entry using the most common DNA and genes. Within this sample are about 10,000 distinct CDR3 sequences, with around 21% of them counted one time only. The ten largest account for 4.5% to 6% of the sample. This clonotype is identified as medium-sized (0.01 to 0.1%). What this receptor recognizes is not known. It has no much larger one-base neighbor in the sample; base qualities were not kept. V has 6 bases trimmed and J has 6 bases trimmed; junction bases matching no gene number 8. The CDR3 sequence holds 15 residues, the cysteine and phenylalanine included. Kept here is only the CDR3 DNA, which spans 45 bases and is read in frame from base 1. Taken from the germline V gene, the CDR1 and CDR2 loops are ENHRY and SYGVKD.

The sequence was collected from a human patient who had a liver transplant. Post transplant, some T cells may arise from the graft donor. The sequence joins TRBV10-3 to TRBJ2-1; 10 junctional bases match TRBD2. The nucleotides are TGTGCCATCAGAGCCCTAGCGGGAGAAGGCAATGAGCAGTTCTTC. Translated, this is CAIRALAGEGNEQFF.